The present T cell receptor beta chain was sequenced within a study of long-term antiretroviral therapy in people with HIV. Runs used v3.0 of the immunoSEQ assay and were done at survey level. Profiling relied on immunoSEQ multiplex PCR, and the TCRdb table lists in-frame clones only, not all of them. The repertoire includes about 38,000 clones, 75% to 90% of them detected once, and roughly 4.9% sits in the top ten. The CDR3 extends over 16 amino acids. Points from the study as a whole: Samples were collected from about 2003 to 2018 under possibly less effective ART regimens.

On this clone itself: As yet, its antigen is unknown.

The sample was unsorted PBMCs, taken 1.5 years after starting antiretroviral therapy. The V call is TRBV21-1, the J call TRBJ2-7; the D segment call TRBD1 is taken from the table without a DNA check. TRBV21-1 constitutes a pseudogene. This TCR came from a man younger than 30 with HIV. The CDR3 nucleotides read TGTGCCAGCAGCACACAGGAGGGACAGGGGTCCTACGAGCAGTACTTC. It specifies CASSTQEGQGSYEQYF.